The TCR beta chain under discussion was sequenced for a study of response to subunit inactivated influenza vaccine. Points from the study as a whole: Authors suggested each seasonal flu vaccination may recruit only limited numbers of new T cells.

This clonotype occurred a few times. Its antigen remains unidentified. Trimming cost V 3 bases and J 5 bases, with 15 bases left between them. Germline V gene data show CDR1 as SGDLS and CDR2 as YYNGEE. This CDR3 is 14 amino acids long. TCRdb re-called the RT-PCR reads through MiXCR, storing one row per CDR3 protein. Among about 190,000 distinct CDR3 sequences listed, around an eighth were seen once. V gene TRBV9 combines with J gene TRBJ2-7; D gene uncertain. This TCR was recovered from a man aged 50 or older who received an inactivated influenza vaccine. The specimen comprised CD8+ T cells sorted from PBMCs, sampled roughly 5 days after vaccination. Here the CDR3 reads CASSANNMGHEQYF. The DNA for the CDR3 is TGTGCCAGCAGCGCTAATAATATGGGCCACGAGCAGTACTTC.